This T cell receptor beta chain was sequenced for a study of blood T cell repertoires in COVID-19. This CDR3 is 15 amino acids long. The junction had 7 bases not matched to a gene; V was cut back by 3 bases and J by 4 bases. Germline V gives CDR1 SGHNT, CDR2 YENEEA. TCRdb's table, derived via immunoSEQ multiplex PCR, lists solely in-frame clones and lacks some. This repertoire shows around 250,000 clones, around four fifths found once; its top ten account for under 2%. This clone was detected only once. This chain uses TRBV11-3 with TRBJ2-3; 7 bases match TRBD2. Sequenced: peripheral blood. The clonotype was recovered from an elderly woman with acute or convalescent COVID-19. CDR3 sequence (DNA): TGTGCCAGCAGCTTCACGGGAGGTGGCGCAGATACGCAGTATTTT. This codes for CASSFTGGGADTQYF. Full variable domain (outside the CDR3, taken from reference TRBV11-3 and TRBJ2-3): EAGVVQSPRYKIIEKKQPVAFWCNPISGHNTLYWYLQNLGQGPELLIRYENEEAVDDSQLPKDRFSAERLKGVDSTLKIQPAELGDSAVYLCASSFTGGGADTQYFGPGTRLTVL.